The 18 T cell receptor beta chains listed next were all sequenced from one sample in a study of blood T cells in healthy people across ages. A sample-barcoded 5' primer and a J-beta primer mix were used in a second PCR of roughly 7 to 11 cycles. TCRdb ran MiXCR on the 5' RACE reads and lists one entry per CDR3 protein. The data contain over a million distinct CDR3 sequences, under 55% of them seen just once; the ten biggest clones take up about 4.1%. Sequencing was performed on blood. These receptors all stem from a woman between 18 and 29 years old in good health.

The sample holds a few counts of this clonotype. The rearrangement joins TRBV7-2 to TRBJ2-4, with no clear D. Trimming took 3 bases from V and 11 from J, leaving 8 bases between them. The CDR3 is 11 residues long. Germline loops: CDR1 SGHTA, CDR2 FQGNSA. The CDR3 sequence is CASSLNRVQYF. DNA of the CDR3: TGTGCCAGCAGCTTGAATCGGGTTCAGTACTTC.

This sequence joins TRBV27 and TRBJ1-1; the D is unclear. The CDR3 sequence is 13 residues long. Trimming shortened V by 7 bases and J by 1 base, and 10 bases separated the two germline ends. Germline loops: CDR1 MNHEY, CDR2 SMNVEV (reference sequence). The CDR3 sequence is CASMLDWNTEAFF. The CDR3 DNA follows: TGTGCCAGCATGCTCGACTGGAACACTGAAGCTTTCTTT.

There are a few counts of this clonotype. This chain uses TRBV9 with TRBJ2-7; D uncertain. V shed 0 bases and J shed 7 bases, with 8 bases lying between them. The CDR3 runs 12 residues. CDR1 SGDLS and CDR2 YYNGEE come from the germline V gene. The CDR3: CASSVEWGEQYF. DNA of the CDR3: TGTGCCAGCAGCGTAGAGTGGGGTGAGCAGTACTTC.

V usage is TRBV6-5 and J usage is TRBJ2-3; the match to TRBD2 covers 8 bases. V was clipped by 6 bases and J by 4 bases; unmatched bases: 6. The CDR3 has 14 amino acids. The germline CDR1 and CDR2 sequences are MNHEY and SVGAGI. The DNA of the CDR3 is TGTGCCAGCAGCAAGCGGGAGAGGTCAGATACGCAGTATTTT. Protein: CASSKRERSDTQYF.

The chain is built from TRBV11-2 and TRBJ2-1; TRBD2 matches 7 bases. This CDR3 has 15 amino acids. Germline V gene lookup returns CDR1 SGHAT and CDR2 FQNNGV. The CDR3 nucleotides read TGTGCTTCCGCGGGGTTCGGGACTACCTACAATGAGCAGTTCTTC. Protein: CASAGFGTTYNEQFF.

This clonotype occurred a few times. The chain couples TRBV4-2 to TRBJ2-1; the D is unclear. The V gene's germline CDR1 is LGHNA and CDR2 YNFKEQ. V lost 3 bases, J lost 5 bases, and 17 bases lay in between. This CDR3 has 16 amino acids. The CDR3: CASSHRPPTQDNEQFF. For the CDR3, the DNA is TGTGCCAGCAGCCACAGACCGCCGACTCAGGACAATGAGCAGTTCTTC.

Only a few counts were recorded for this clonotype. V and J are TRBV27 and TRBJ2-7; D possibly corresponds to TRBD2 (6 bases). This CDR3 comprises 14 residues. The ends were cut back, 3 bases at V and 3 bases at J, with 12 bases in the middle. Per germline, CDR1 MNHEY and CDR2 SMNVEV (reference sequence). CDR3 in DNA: TGTGCCAGCAGTTTTGGGTCGGGACTCTACGAGCAGTACTTC. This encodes CASSFGSGLYEQYF.

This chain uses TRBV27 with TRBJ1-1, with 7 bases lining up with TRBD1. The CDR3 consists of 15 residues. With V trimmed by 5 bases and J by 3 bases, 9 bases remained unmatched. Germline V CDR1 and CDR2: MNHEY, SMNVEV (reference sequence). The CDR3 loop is CASSHDRAGYTEAFF. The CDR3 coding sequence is TGTGCCAGCAGTCATGACAGGGCCGGGTACACTGAAGCTTTCTTT.

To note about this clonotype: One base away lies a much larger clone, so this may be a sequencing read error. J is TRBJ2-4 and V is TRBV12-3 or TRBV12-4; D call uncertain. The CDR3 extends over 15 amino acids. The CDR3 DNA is TGTGCCGGCAGTCCCGCAGGTCTAGCCAAAAACATTCAGTACTTC. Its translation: CAGSPAGLAKNIQYF.

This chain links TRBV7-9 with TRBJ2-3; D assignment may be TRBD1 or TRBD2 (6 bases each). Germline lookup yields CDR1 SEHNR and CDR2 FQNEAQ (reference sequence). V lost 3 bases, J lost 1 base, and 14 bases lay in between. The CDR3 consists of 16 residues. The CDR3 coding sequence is TGTGCCAGCAGCTTGCGGCGGGACACCCGCACAGATACGCAGTATTTT. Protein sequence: CASSLRRDTRTDTQYF.

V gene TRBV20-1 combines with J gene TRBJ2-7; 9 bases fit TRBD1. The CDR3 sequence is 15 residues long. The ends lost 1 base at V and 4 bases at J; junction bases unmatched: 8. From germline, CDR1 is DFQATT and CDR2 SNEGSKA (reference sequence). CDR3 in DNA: TGCAGTGCTAGAGGAAACAGGGGGCTGGCTTACGAGCAGTACTTC. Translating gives CSARGNRGLAYEQYF.

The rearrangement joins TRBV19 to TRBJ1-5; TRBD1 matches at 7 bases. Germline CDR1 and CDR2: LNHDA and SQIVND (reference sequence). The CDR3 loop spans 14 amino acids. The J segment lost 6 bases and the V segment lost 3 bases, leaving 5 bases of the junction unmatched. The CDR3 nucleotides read TGTGCCAGTAGTATGGTGACAGGGATTCAGCCCCAGCATTTT. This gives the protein CASSMVTGIQPQHF. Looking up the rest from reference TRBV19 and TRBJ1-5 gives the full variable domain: DGGITQSPKYLFRKEGQNVTLSCEQNLNHDAMYWYRQDPGQGLRLIYYSQIVNDFQKGDIAEGYSVSREKKESFPLTVTSAQKNPTAFYLCASSMVTGIQPQHFGDGTRLSIL.

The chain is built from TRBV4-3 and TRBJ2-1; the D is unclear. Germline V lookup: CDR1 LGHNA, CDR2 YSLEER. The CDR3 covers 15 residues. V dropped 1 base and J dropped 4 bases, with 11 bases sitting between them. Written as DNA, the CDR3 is TGCGCCAGCAGCCAAGCGCAGGCTACATACAATGAGCAGTTCTTC. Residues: CASSQAQATYNEQFF.

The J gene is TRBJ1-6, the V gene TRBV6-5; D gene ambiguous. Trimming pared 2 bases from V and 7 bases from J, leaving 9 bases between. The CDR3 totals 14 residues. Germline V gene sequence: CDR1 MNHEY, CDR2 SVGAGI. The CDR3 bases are TGTGCCAGCAGTTACGCACAAAAGAATTCACCCCTCCACTTT. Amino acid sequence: CASSYAQKNSPLHF.

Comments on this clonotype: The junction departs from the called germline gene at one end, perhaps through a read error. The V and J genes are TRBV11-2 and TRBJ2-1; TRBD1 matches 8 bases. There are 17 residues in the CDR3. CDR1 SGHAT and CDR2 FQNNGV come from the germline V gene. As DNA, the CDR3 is TGTGTCAGCAGCTTAGATCCCTTCCAGGGGGCTAGCAATGAGCAGTTCTTC. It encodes CVSSLDPFQGASNEQFF. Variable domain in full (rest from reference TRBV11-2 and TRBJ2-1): EAGVAQSPRYKIIEKRQSVAFWCNPISGHATLYWYQQILGQGPKLLIQFQNNGVVDDSQLPKDRFSAERLKGVDSTLKIQPAKLEDSAVYLCVSSLDPFQGASNEQFFGPGTRLTVL.

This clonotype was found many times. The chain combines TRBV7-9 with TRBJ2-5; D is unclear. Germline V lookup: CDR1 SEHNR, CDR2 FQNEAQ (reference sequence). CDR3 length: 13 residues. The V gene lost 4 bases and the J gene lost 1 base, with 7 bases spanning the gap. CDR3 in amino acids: CASSSRSQETQYF. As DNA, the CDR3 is TGTGCCAGCAGCTCGCGCAGCCAAGAGACCCAGTACTTC.

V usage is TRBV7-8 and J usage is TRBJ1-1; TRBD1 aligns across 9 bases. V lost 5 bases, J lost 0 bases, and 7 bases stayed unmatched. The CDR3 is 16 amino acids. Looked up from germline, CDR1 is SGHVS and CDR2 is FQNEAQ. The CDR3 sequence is CASSQMDRGMNTEAFF. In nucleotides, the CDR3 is TGTGCCAGCAGCCAAATGGACAGGGGTATGAACACTGAAGCTTTCTTT. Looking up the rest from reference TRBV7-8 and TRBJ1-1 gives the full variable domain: GAGVSQSPRYKVAKRGQDVALRCDPISGHVSLFWYQQALGQGPEFLTYFQNEAQLDKSGLPSDRFFAERPEGSVSTLKIQRTQQEDSAVYLCASSQMDRGMNTEAFFGQGTRLTVV.

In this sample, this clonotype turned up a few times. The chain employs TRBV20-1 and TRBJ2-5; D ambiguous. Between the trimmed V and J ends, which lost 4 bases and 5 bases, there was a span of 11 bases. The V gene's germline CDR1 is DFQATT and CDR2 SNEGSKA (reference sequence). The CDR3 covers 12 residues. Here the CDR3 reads CSAMTEKETQYF. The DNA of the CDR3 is TGCAGTGCTATGACGGAAAAGGAGACCCAGTACTTC.